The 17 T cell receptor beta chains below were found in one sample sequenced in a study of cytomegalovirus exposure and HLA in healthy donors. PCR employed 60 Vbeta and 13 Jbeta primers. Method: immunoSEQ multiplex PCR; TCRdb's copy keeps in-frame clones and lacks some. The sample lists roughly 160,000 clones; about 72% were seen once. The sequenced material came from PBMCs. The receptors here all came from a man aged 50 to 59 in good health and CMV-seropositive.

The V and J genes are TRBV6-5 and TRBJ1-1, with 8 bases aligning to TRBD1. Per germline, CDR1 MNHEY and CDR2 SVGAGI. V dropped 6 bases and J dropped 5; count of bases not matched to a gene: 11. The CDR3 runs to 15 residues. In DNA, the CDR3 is TGTGCCAGCAGAGGCACCACAGGGGGTAGGACTGAAGCTTTCTTT. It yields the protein CASRGTTGGRTEAFF.

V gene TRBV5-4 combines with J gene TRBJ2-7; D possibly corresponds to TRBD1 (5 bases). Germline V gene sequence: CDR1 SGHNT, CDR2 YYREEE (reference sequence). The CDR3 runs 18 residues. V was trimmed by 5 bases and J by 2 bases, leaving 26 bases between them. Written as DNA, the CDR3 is TGTGCCAGCAGGTATCTAGGGGCAGCCGCAAGGAACACCTACGAGCAGTACTTC. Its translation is CASRYLGAAARNTYEQYF. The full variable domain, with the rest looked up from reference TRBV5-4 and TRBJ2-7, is ETGVTQSPTHLIKTRGQQVTLRCSSQSGHNTVSWYQQALGQGPQFIFQYYREEENGRGNFPPRFSGLQFPNYSSELNVNALELDDSALYLCASRYLGAAARNTYEQYFGPGTRLTVT.

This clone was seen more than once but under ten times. CDR3 bases: TGTGCCAGCAGTTACTCTGTAATAGGGGGAAATTCACCCCTCCACTTT. Amino acid sequence: CASSYSVIGGNSPLHF. The chain links TRBV6-5 to TRBJ1-6; the D gene is possibly TRBD1 (6 bases). The CDR3 consists of 16 residues. V lost 0 bases and J lost 7, with 13 bases in between. The germline CDR1 and CDR2 sequences are MNHEY and SVGAGI.

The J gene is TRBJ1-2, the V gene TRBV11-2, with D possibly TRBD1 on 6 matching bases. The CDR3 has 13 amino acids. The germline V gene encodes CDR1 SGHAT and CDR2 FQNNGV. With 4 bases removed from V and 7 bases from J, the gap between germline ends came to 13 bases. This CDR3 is CASSSTGLRGYTF. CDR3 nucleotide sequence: TGTGCCAGCAGCTCCACAGGGTTACGTGGCTACACCTTC.

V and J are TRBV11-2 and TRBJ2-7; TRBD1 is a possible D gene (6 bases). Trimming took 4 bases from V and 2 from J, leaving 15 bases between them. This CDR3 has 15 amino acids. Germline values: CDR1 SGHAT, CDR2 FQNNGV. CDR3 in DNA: TGTGCCAGCAGCTCATATCAGGGGTCCGCCTACGAGCAGTACTTC. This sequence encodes CASSSYQGSAYEQYF.

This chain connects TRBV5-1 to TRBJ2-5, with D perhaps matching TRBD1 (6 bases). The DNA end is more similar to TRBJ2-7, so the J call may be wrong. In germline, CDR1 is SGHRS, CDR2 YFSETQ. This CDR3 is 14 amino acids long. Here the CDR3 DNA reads TGCGCCAGCAGCTTGTCCCAGGGGACCTACGAGCAGTACTTC. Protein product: CASSLSQGTYEQYF.

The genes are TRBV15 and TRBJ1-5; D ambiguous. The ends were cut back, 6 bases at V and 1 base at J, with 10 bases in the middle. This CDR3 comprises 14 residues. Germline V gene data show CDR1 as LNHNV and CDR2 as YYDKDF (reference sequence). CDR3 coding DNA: TGTGCCACCAGGGGCCCTATGAGCAATCAGCCCCAGCATTTT. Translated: CATRGPMSNQPQHF.

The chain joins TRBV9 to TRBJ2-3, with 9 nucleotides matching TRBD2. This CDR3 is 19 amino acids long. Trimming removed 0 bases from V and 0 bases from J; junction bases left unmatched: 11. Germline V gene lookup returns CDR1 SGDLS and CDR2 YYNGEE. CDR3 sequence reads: CASSVGRGGIYTSTDTQYF. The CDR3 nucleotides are TGTGCCAGCAGCGTAGGGCGGGGGGGCATTTATACGAGCACAGATACGCAGTATTTT.

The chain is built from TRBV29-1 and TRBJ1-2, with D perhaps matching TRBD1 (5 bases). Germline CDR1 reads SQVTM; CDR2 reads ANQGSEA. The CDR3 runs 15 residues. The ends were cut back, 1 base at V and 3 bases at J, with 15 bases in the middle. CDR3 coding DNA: TGCAGCGTTGAAGTGCGCAGGGTCGTAGACTATGGCTACACCTTC. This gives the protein CSVEVRRVVDYGYTF.

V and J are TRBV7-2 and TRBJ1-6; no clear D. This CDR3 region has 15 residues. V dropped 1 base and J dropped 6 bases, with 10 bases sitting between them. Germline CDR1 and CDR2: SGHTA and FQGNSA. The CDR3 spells CASSLGRRSNSPLHF. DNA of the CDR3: TGTGCCAGCAGCTTAGGTCGAAGGAGTAATTCACCCCTCCACTTT. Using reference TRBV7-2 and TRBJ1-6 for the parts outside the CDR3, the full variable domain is GAGVSQSPSNKVTEKGKDVELRCDPISGHTALYWYRQSLGQGLEFLIYFQGNSAPDKSGLPSDRFSAERTGGSVSTLTIQRTQQEDSAVYLCASSLGRRSNSPLHFGNGTRLTVT.

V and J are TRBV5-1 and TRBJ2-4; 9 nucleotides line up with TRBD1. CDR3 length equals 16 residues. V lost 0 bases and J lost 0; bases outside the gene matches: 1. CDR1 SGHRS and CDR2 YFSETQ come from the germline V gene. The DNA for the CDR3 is TGCGCCAGCAGCTTGGAGGGACAGGGAGCCAAAAACATTCAGTACTTC. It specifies CASSLEGQGAKNIQYF.

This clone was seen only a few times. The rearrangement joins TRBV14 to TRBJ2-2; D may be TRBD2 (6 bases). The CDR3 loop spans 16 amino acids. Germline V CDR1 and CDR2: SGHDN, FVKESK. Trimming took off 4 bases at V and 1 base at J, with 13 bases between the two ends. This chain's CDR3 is CASSPRTGLNTGELFF. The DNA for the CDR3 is TGTGCCAGCAGCCCCCGGACGGGACTGAACACCGGGGAGCTGTTTTTT.

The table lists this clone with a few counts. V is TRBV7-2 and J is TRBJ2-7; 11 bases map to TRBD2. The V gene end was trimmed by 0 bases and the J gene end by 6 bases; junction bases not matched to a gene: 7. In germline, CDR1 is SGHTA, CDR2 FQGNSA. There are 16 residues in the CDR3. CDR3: CASSLALVTSGGEQYF. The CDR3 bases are TGTGCCAGCAGCTTAGCGCTGGTAACTAGCGGGGGCGAGCAGTACTTC.

The CDR3 spells CASSLEPETYEQYF. CDR3 in DNA: TGTGCCAGCAGCTTAGAGCCGGAGACCTACGAGCAGTACTTC. This rearrangement joins TRBV7-6 to TRBJ2-7; D ambiguous. This CDR3 has 14 amino acids. CDR1 is SGHVS, CDR2 FNYEAQ, per germline. Trimming shortened V by 1 base and J by 2 bases, and 9 bases separated the two germline ends.

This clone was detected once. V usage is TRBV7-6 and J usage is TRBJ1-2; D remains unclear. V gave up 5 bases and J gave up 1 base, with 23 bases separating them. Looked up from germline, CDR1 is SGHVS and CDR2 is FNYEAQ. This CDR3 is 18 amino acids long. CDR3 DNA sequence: TGTGCCAGCAGCCCGCTATCTGTCTCTCCGAACCTTAACTATGGCTACACCTTC. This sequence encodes CASSPLSVSPNLNYGYTF.

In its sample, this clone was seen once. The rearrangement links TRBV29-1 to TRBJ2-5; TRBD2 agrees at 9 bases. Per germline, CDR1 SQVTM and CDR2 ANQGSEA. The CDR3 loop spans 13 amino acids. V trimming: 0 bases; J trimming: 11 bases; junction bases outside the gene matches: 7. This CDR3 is CSVEETSGFLQYF. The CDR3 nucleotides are TGCAGCGTTGAAGAGACTAGCGGCTTTTTACAGTACTTC. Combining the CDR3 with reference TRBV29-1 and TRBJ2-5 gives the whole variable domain SAVISQKPSRDICQRGTSLTIQCQVDSQVTMMFWYRQQPGQSLTLIATANQGSEATYESGFVIDKFPISRPNLTFSTLTVSNMSPEDSSIYLCSVEETSGFLQYFGPGTRLLVL.

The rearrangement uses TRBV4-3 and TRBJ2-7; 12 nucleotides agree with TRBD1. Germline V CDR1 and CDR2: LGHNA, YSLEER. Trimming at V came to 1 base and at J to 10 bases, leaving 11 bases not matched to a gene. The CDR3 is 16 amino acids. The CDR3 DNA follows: TGCGCCAGCAGCCAAGTGGCGGGACAGGGGGCGCAGGTACAGTACTTC. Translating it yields CASSQVAGQGAQVQYF.